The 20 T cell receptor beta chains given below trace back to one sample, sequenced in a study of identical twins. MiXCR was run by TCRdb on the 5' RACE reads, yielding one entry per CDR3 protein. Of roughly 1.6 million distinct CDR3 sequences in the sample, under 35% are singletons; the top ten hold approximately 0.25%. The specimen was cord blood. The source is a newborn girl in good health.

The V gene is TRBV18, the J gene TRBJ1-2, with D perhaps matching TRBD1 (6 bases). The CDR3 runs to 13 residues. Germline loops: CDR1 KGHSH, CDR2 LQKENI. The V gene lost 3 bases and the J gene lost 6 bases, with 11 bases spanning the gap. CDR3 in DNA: TGTGCCAGCTCACCCCCGACAGGAGATGGCTACACCTTC. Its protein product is CASSPPTGDGYTF.

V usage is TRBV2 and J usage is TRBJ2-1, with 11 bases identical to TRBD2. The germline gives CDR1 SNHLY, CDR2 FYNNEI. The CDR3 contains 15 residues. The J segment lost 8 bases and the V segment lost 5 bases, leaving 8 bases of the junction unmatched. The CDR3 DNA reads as TGTGCCAGCAGTAGGCTAGCGGGGGGCCCTCATGAGCAGTTCTTC. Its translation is CASSRLAGGPHEQFF.

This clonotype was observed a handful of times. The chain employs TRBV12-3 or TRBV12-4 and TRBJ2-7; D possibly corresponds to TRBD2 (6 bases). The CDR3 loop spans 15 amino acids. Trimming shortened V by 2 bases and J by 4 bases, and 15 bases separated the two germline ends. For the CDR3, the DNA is TGTGCCAGCAGTTTACCGGGCCCTGGGGGGTACGAGCAGTACTTC. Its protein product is CASSLPGPGGYEQYF.

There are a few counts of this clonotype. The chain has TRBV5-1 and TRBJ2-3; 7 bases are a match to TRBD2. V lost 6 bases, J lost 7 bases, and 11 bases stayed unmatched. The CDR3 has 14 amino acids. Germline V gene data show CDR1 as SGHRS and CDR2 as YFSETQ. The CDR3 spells CASKRGGSENTQYF. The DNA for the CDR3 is TGCGCCAGCAAAAGGGGCGGGAGCGAAAATACGCAGTATTTT.

CDR3 bases: TGCGCCAGCAGCTTGGTGGGGGCGCGTGCTGAAGCTTTCTTT. Protein sequence: CASSLVGARAEAFF. The genes are TRBV5-1 and TRBJ1-1; tentatively, D is TRBD1 (6 bases). Per germline, CDR1 SGHRS and CDR2 YFSETQ. CDR3 length: 14 amino acids. V was trimmed by 0 bases and J by 6 bases, leaving 12 bases between them.

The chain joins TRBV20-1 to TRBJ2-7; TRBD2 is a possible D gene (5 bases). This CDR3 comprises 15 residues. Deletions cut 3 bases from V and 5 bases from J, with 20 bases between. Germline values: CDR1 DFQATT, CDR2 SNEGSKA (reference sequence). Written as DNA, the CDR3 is TGCAGTGCTAGTTCTAATCCTGCGGGCGTCCACGAGCAGTACTTC. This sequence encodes CSASSNPAGVHEQYF.

The CDR3 DNA is TGTGCCAGCAGCCAAGCAGCAGGGGGCGAGCAGTACTTC. This translates into CASSQAAGGEQYF. The chain has TRBV3-1 and TRBJ2-5; 7 bases agree with TRBD1. The J call is uncertain, as TRBJ2-7 better fits the DNA end. Germline V gene sequence: CDR1 LGHDT, CDR2 YNNKEL (reference sequence). CDR3 length: 13 amino acids.

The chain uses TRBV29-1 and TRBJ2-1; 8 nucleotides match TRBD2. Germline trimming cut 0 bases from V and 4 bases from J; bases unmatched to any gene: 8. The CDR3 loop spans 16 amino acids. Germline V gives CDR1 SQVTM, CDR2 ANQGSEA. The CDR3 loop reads CSVEDRASGLYNEQFF. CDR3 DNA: TGCAGCGTTGAAGATCGGGCTAGCGGGTTGTACAATGAGCAGTTCTTC.

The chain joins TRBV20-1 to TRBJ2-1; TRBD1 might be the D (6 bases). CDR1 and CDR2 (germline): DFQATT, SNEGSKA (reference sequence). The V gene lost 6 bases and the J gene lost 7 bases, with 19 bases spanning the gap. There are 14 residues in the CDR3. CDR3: CSATKGEYFNEQFF. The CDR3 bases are TGCAGTGCCACTAAGGGGGAGTACTTTAATGAGCAGTTCTTC.

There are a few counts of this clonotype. CDR3 sequence reads: CASSLGVEAGYGYTF. Here the CDR3 DNA reads TGTGCCAGCAGCTTGGGAGTGGAGGCGGGCTATGGCTACACCTTC. This chain connects TRBV5-4 to TRBJ1-2; D remains unclear. Trimming pared 0 bases from V and 4 bases from J, leaving 13 bases between. The CDR3 loop spans 15 amino acids. Per germline, CDR1 SGHNT and CDR2 YYREEE (reference sequence).

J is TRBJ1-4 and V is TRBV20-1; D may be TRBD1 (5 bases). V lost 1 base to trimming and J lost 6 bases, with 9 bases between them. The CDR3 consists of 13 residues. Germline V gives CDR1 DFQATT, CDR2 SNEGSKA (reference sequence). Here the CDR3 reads CSARAMGDEKLFF. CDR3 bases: TGCAGTGCTAGAGCCATGGGGGATGAAAAACTGTTTTTT.

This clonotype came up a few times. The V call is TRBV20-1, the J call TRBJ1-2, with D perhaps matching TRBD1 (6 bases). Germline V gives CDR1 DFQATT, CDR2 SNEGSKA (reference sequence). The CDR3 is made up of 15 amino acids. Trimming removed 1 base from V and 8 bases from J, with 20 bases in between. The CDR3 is CSARVHRALFGGYTF. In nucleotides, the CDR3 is TGCAGTGCTAGAGTTCACAGGGCCTTATTCGGAGGCTACACCTTC.

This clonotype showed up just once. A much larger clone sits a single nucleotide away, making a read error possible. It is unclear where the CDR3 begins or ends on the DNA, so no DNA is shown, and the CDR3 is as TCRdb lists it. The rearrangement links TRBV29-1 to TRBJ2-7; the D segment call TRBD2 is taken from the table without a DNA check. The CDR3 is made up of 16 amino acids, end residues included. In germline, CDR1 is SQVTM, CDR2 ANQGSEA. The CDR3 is CSVASGSLRRAYEEYF.

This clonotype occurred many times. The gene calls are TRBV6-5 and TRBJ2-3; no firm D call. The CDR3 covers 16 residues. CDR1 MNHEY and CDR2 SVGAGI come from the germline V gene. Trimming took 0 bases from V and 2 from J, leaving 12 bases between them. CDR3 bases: TGTGCCAGCAGTTACTCGAGTCCCCCCACCACAGATACGCAGTATTTT. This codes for CASSYSSPPTTDTQYF.

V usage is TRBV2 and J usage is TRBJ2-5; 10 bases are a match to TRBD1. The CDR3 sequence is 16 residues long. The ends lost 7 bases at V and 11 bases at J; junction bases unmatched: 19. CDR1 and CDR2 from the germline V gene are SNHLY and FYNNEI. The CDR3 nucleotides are TGTGCCAGCAAGGGACAGGGGACGATGTGGGCTACGGAGCAGTACTTC. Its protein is CASKGQGTMWATEQYF.

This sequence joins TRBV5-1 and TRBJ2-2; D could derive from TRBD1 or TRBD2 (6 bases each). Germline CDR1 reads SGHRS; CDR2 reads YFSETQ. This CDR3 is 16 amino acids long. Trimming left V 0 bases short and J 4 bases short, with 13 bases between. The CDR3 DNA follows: TGCGCCAGCAGCTTGGAATGGGGGGCCGCCACCGGGGAGCTGTTTTTT. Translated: CASSLEWGAATGELFF.

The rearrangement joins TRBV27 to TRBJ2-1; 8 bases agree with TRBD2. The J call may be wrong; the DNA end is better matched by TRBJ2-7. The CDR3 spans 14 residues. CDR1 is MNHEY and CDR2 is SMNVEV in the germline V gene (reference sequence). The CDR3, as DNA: TGTGCCAGCAGGGGACTAGTTTCCTACAATGAGCAGTACTTC. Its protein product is CASRGLVSYNEQYF.

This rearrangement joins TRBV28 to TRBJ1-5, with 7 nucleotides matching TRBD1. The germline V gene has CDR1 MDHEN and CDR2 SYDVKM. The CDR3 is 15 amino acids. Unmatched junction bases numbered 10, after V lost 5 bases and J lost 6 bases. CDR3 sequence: CASSDDRVAGQPQHF. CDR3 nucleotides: TGTGCCAGCAGTGATGACAGGGTGGCGGGTCAGCCCCAGCATTTT.

The CDR3 coding sequence is TGCAGTGCCCGGACAGGGTCGCAGCCCCAGCATTTT. Protein product: CSARTGSQPQHF. This sequence joins TRBV20-1 and TRBJ1-5; 8 positions match TRBD1. This CDR3 has 12 residues. With 6 bases clipped from V and 7 bases from J, the junction kept 5 bases outside the gene matches. Germline CDR1 is DFQATT and CDR2 is SNEGSKA (reference sequence).

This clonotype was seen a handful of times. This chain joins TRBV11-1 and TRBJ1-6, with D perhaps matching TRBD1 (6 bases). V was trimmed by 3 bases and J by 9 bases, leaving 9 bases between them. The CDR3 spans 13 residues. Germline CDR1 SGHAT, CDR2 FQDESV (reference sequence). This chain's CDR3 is CASSFDRRSPLHF. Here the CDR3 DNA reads TGTGCCAGCAGCTTCGACAGGCGTTCACCCCTCCACTTT.